The source of this TCR beta chain is a study of post-analysis software for immune sequencing data. The study, taken as a whole, reports: Those samples that were prepared in the same batch co-clustered strongly by F measure. The study found significantly lower normalized Chao1 diversity in multiple sclerosis patients than in controls.

To note about this clonotype: Its antigen is as yet unknown.

Each TCR beta cDNA library carried unique molecular identifiers. TCRdb fed the PCR reads into MiXCR, producing one record per CDR3 protein. Of about 570,000 distinct CDR3 sequences in the sample, 30% to 40% were seen once. The sample consisted of blood. This TCR derives from a girl aged 2-17 years with multiple sclerosis.

This chain's CDR3 is CSARRGVASNQPQHF. CDR3 sequence (DNA): TGCAGTGCTAGACGAGGGGTGGCGAGCAATCAGCCCCAGCATTTT. The V and J genes are TRBV20-1 and TRBJ1-5; D perhaps matches TRBD1 (5 bases). Between the trimmed V and J ends, which lost 2 bases and 1 base, there was a span of 12 bases. The germline CDR1 and CDR2 sequences are DFQATT and SNEGSKA (reference sequence). The CDR3 length is 15 residues.